This T cell receptor (beta chain) derives from a study of blood T cell repertoires in COVID-19. Study summary: COVID-19 samples collected from the United States, Italy and Spain covered acute and convalescent phases. PBMCs, B-cell-depleted T cells, or T cells were the source of the cDNA or gDNA that made up the material.

Original processing notes: Amplification of reference gene primers provided the estimated nucleated cell counts. Clones were read by immunoSEQ multiplex PCR, and TCRdb kept only the in-frame ones, dropping some. V and J calls plus clone size are reproduced from that table; the DNA served to infer D and trimming. The table lists fewer than 85,000 clones, over 80% of them singletons, with roughly 6.2% in the top ten. CDR1 SGHAT and CDR2 FQNNGV come from the germline V gene. This CDR3 contains 15 residues. Unmatched junction bases numbered 10, after V lost 5 bases and J lost 4 bases. Sequenced material: peripheral blood. This rearrangement joins TRBV11-2 to TRBJ1-2, with 7 bases lining up with TRBD1. The clonotype was recovered from a man aged 45-65 years with active COVID-19. The CDR3 loop reads CASSAGPGGGYGYTF. The DNA of the CDR3 is TGTGCCAGCAGCGCAGGACCAGGGGGAGGCTATGGCTACACCTTC.